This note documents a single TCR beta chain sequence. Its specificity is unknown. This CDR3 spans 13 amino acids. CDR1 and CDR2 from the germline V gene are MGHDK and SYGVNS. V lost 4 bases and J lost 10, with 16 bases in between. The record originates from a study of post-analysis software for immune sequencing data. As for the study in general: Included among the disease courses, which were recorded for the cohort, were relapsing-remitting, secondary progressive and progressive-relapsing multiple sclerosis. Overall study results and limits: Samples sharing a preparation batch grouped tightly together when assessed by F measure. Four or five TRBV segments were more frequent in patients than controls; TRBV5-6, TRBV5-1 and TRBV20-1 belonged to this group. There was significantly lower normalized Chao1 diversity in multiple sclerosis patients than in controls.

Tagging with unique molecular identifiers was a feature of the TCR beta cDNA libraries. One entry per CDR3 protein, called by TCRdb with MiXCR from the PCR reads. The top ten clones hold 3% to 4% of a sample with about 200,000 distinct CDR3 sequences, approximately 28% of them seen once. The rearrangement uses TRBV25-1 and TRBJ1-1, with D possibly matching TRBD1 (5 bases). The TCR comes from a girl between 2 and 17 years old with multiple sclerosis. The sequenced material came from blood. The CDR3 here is CASSGSGQTTAFF. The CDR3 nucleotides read TGTGCCAGCAGTGGTTCAGGGCAAACGACAGCTTTCTTT.